These 9 T cell receptor beta chains were all obtained from the same sample, sequenced in a study of T-cell reconstitution after alpha-beta-depleted transplantation in children listed by TCRdb under 2016. In light of the paper, this sample's treatment or condition label describes: allogeneic hematopoietic cell transplantation with graft depleted of TCRalphabeta T cells and CD19 B cells. Library preparation was by PCR. The sequencer listed for this sample is Illumina HiSeq 2500. TCR library preparation used molecular barcoding, with unique molecular identifiers applied to normalize quantification of the TCRbeta repertoire. The raw public data were reprocessed by TCRdb itself: fastp quality trimming at Q25, MiXCR clonotype calling, in-frame beta chains only. Rows are unified per CDR3 protein, each entry keeping the most common DNA and genes. The sample table contains some 70,000 distinct CDR3 sequences; only one count was recorded for roughly 5.2% of them. The top ten clonotypes cover over 15% of the sample.

The specimen was PBMCs, mostly from graft donor cells, collected 180 days after TCRalphabeta/CD19-depleted stem cell transplant. These receptors were taken from a boy younger than two who had a stem cell transplant for acute myeloid leukemia, so the T cells may come from the graft donor.

This clonotype has a count of ten or more. V gene TRBV12-3 or TRBV12-4 combines with J gene TRBJ1-5, with D perhaps matching TRBD1 (5 bases). The germline V and J ends were trimmed by 1 base and 0 bases, with 13 bases remaining between them. This CDR3 comprises 17 residues. DNA for the CDR3: TGTGCCAGCAGTTTAGAGACAGCCCAGTATAGCAATCAGCCCCAGCATTTT. Its translation is CASSLETAQYSNQPQHF.

This clonotype was counted ten times or more. This sequence joins TRBV27 and TRBJ1-5; a possible D gene is TRBD1 (5 bases). The CDR3 extends over 15 amino acids. In germline, CDR1 is MNHEY, CDR2 SMNVEV (reference sequence). Trimming stripped 2 bases from V and 3 bases from J, with 11 bases between. The CDR3, as DNA: TGTGCCAGCAGTTTAGTGGGGGGAACCAATCAGCCCCAGCATTTT. Protein: CASSLVGGTNQPQHF.

This clonotype has a count of ten or more. The chain is built from TRBV12-3 or TRBV12-4 and TRBJ1-1, with D hard to call. With 6 bases removed from V and 3 bases from J, the gap between germline ends came to 23 bases. This CDR3 contains 17 residues. CDR3 residues: CASRGSGGVSSDTEAFF. In DNA, the CDR3 is TGTGCCAGCAGAGGTTCAGGCGGTGTAAGCTCGGACACTGAAGCTTTCTTT.

This clonotype showed up many times. This chain joins TRBV10-3 and TRBJ1-5; D gene ambiguous. The V end lost 0 bases, the J end lost 0 bases, and 3 bases lay between the germline ends. Germline V gene data show CDR1 as ENHRY and CDR2 as SYGVKD. The CDR3 loop spans 14 amino acids. This chain's CDR3 is CAISESSSNQPQHF. The CDR3 DNA is TGTGCCATCAGTGAGTCGAGTAGCAATCAGCCCCAGCATTTT.

This clonotype was recorded many times. The J gene is TRBJ2-2, the V gene TRBV5-6, with D unresolved. V was shortened by 2 bases and J by 1 base, with 6 bases between the two germline ends. Germline assignment: CDR1 SGHDT and CDR2 YYEEEE. The CDR3 has 14 amino acids. CDR3 amino acids: CASSFTVNTGELFF. CDR3 nucleotides: TGTGCCAGCAGCTTTACGGTGAACACCGGGGAGCTGTTTTTT.

This clonotype was detected ten times or more. The chain is built from TRBV7-2 and TRBJ2-5; 8 bases agree with TRBD2. V lost 7 bases, J lost 7 bases, and 17 bases stayed unmatched. The CDR3 has 16 amino acids. Per the germline V gene, CDR1 is SGHTA and CDR2 is FQGNSA. This CDR3 reads CASTPSGGGNIGTQYF. The CDR3 coding sequence is TGTGCCAGCACTCCATCTGGCGGGGGGAATATAGGGACCCAGTACTTC.

At least ten counts were recorded for this clonotype. The V call is TRBV7-8, the J call TRBJ2-1; D is perhaps TRBD1 or TRBD2 (6 bases each). The CDR3 contains 18 residues. Trimming shortened V by 0 bases and J by 0 bases, and 15 bases separated the two germline ends. CDR1 and CDR2 (germline): SGHVS, FQNEAQ. CDR3 amino acids: CASSLALLEGGSYNEQFF. The CDR3 nucleotides are TGTGCCAGCAGCTTAGCACTTCTAGAGGGGGGCTCCTACAATGAGCAGTTCTTC.

This clonotype appeared many times. Here the CDR3 DNA reads TGCGCCAGCAGAAGGTCAGCGAGCACAGATACGCAGTATTTT. The encoded protein is CASRRSASTDTQYF. J is TRBJ2-3 and V is TRBV5-1, with D unclear. Deletions cut 5 bases from V and 0 bases from J, with 10 bases between. The length of the CDR3 is 14 residues. Germline V gene data show CDR1 as SGHRS and CDR2 as YFSETQ.

Ten or more counts support this clonotype. This chain links TRBV12-3 or TRBV12-4 with TRBJ2-5; D could derive from TRBD1 or TRBD2 (5 bases each). The CDR3 is made up of 13 amino acids. The V and J ends lost 5 bases and 7 bases respectively, with 14 bases between them. The CDR3, as DNA: TGTGCCAGCAGTCCCTGGGACGTGGGGACCCAGTACTTC. This encodes CASSPWDVGTQYF.